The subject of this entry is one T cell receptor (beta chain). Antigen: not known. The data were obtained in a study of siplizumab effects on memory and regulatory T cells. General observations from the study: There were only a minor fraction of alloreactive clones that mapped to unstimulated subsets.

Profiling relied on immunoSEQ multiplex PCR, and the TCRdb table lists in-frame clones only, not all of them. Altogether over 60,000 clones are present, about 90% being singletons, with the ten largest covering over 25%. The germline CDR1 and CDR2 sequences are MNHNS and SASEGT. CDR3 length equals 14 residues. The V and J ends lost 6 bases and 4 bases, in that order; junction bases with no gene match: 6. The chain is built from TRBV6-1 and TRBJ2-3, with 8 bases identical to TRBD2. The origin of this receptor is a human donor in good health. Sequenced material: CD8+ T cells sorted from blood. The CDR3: CASRSIAGSDTQYF. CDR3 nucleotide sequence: TGTGCCAGCAGGTCGATAGCGGGGTCAGATACGCAGTATTTT.